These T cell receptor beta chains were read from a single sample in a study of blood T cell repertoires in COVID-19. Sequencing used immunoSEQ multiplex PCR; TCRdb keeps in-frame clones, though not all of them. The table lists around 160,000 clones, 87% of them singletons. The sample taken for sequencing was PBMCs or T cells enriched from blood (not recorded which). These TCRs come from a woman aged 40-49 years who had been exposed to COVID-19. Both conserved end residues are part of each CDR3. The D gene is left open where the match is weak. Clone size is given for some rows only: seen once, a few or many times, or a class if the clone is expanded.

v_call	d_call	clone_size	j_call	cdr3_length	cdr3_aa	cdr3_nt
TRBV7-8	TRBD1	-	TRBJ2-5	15	CASSSSPGQEETQYF	TGTGCCAGCAGCTCCTCTCCGGGACAGGAAGAGACCCAGTACTTC
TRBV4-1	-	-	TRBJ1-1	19	CASSQDSGVPGRRDTEAFF	TGCGCCAGCAGCCAAGATAGCGGAGTTCCCGGCCGACGGGACACTGAAGCTTTCTTT
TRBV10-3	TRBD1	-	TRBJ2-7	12	CATGTGDYEQYF	TGTGCCACAGGGACAGGGGATTACGAGCAGTACTTC
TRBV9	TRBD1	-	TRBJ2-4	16	CASSLGTGSGGDIQYF	TGTGCCAGCAGTCTAGGGACAGGGAGTGGGGGAGACATTCAGTACTTC
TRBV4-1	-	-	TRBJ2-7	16	CASSLWTDGGPYEQYF	TGCGCCAGCAGCCTCTGGACGGACGGGGGACCCTACGAGCAGTACTTC
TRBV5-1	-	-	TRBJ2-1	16	CASSHSDFRGDNEQFF	TGCGCCAGCAGTCACTCGGACTTCAGGGGGGACAATGAGCAGTTCTTC
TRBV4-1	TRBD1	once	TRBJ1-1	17	CASSLSRDRDLNTEAFF	TGCGCCAGCAGCCTATCCCGGGACAGGGACTTGAACACTGAAGCTTTCTTT
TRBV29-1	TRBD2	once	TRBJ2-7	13	CSVNLAGAYEQYF	TGCAGCGTGAACCTAGCGGGAGCCTACGAGCAGTACTTC
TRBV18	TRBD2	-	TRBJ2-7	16	CASSSSTSGSSHEQYF	TGTGCCAGCTCATCCTCGACTAGCGGGAGTTCCCACGAGCAGTACTTC
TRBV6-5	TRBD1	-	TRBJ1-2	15	CASSSPGTGDYGYTF	TGTGCCAGCAGTTCTCCCGGGACAGGTGACTATGGCTACACCTTC
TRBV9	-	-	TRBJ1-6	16	CASSVSGRDYNSPLHF	TGTGCCAGCAGCGTTTCCGGCAGGGACTATAATTCACCCCTCCACTTT
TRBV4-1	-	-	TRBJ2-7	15	CASSQDRQVTYEQYF	TGCGCCAGCAGCCAAGATAGGCAGGTTACCTACGAGCAGTACTTC
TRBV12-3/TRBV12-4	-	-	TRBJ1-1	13	CAGGERANTEAFF	TGTGCCGGGGGGGAGCGGGCGAACACTGAAGCTTTCTTT
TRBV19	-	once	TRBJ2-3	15	CASSRYSGTADTQYF	TGTGCCAGTAGTAGATATAGCGGGACAGCAGATACGCAGTATTTT
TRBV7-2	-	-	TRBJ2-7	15	CASSPNSVLRYEQYF	TGTGCCAGCAGCCCAAACTCGGTTTTGCGCTACGAGCAGTACTTC
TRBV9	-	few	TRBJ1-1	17	CASSVVHFETSRTEAFF	TGTGCCAGCAGCGTAGTCCACTTCGAGACCTCTAGAACTGAAGCTTTCTTT
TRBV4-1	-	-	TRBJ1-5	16	CASSQERNTLNQPQHF	TGCGCCAGCAGCCAAGAGAGGAACACCCTCAATCAGCCCCAGCATTTT
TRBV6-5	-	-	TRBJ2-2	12	CASSKNTGELFF	TGTGCCAGCAGCAAAAACACCGGGGAGCTGTTTTTT
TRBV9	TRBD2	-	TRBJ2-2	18	CASSGIMVAGTNTGELFF	TGTGCCAGCAGCGGCATCATGGTAGCGGGTACTAACACCGGGGAGCTGTTTTTT
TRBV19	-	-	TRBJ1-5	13	CASRGLGNQPQHF	TGTGCCAGCAGAGGGCTAGGCAATCAGCCCCAGCATTTT
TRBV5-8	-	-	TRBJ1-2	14	CASIAVSQGNGYTF	TGTGCCAGCATCGCAGTCTCCCAGGGGAATGGCTACACCTTC
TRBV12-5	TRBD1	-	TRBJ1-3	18	CASGLGGTGGRSGNTIYF	TGTGCTAGTGGTTTGGGAGGGACAGGGGGCCGCTCTGGAAACACCATATATTTT
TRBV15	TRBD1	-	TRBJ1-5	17	CATSRGTAGIANQPQHF	TGTGCCACCAGCAGGGGGACAGCTGGTATAGCCAATCAGCCCCAGCATTTT
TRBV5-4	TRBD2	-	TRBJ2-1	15	CASSLTSGGHNEQFF	TGTGCCAGCAGCTTAACTAGCGGGGGACACAATGAGCAGTTCTTC
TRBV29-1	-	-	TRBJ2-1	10	CSAAGSEQFF	TGCAGCGCTGCTGGTAGCGAGCAGTTCTTC
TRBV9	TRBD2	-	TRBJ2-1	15	CASSSAGVSYNEQFF	TGTGCCAGCAGCTCAGCGGGAGTCTCCTACAATGAGCAGTTCTTC
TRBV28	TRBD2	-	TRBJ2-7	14	CASSSGGVRYEQYF	TGTGCCAGCAGTTCCGGGGGGGTGAGATACGAGCAGTACTTC
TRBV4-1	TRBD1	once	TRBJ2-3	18	CASSQEARRQGLADTQYF	TGCGCCAGCAGCCAAGAAGCTCGGAGACAGGGCCTCGCAGATACGCAGTATTTT
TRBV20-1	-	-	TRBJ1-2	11	CSAANSYGYTF	TGCAGTGCTGCAAACAGCTATGGCTACACCTTC
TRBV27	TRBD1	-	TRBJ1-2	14	CASSPGQGLYGYTF	TGTGCCAGCAGCCCGGGACAGGGGCTTTATGGCTACACCTTC
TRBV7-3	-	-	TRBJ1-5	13	CASSLNGAQPQHF	TGTGCCAGCAGCTTAAACGGAGCTCAGCCCCAGCATTTT
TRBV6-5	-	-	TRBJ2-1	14	CASSYSPGVDEQFF	TGTGCCAGCAGTTACTCGCCGGGAGTAGATGAGCAGTTCTTC
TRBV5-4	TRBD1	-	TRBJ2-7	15	CASSPGQGDLYEQYF	TGTGCCAGCAGCCCGGGACAGGGGGATCTCTACGAGCAGTACTTC
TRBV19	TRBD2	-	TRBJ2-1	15	CASSLIAGGNNEQFF	TGTGCCAGTAGTTTAATAGCGGGGGGTAACAATGAGCAGTTCTTC
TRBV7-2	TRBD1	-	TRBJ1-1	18	CASSLGRDRGTIGFEAFF	TGTGCCAGCAGCTTAGGACGGGACAGGGGGACCATCGGGTTTGAAGCTTTCTTT
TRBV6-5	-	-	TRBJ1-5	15	CASVRGAEGNQPQHF	TGTGCCAGCGTCCGCGGGGCAGAAGGGAATCAGCCCCAGCATTTT
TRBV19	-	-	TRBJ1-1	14	CASSIVAGGTEAFF	TGTGCCAGTAGTATAGTGGCGGGGGGCACTGAAGCTTTCTTT
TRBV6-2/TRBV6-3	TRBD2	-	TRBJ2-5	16	CASSPTRGAGGETQYF	TGTGCCAGCAGTCCAACCCGAGGAGCGGGAGGGGAGACCCAGTACTTC
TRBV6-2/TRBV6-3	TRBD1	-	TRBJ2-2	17	CASSYSTQGVDTGELFF	TGTGCCAGCAGTTACTCGACCCAGGGGGTGGACACCGGGGAGCTGTTTTTT
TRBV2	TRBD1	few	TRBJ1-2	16	CASSEGQMGANYGYTF	TGTGCCAGCAGTGAGGGACAGATGGGAGCTAACTATGGCTACACCTTC
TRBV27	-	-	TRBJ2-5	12	CASSGREETQYF	TGTGCCAGCAGTGGTCGGGAGGAGACCCAGTACTTC
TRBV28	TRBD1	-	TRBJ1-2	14	CASSLAGTGVGYTF	TGTGCCAGCAGTTTAGCCGGGACAGGGGTTGGCTACACCTTC
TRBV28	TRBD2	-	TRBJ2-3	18	CASSFGLAGGGLTDTQYF	TGTGCCAGCAGTTTTGGACTAGCGGGAGGGGGACTCACAGATACGCAGTATTTT
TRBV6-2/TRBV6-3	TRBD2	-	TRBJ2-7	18	CASSWGLAGELLVNEQYF	TGTGCCAGCAGTTGGGGACTAGCGGGAGAGCTTCTGGTTAACGAGCAGTACTTC
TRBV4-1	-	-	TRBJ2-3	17	CASSQKSRGTNTDTQYF	TGCGCCAGCAGCCAAAAATCGAGGGGGACCAACACAGATACGCAGTATTTT
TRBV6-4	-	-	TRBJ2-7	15	CASSERQGESYEQYF	TGTGCCAGCAGTGAAAGGCAGGGTGAGTCCTACGAGCAGTACTTC
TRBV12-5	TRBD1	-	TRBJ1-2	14	CASGLSGQGASYTF	TGTGCTAGTGGTTTGTCAGGACAGGGGGCGAGCTACACCTTC